This is a list of T cell receptor beta chains from one sample in a study of T cell responses to AZD1222 COVID-19 vaccine. The assay was immunoSEQ multiplex PCR, and TCRdb's table has in-frame clones only and misses some. This sample has 95,000 to 150,000 clones, with around nine tenths found just once. The specimen comprised peripheral blood, sampled on day 0 of AZD1222 vaccination. The receptors here all came from an adult in good health. Both conserved end residues are part of each CDR3. A D gene is named only where the DNA matches it firmly. Size tells how often a clone was seen (once, few, many) or the class of an expanded clone, and some rows leave it out.

j_call d_call clone_size v_call cdr3_aa cdr3_nt
TRBJ1-1 NA NA TRBV7-9 CASILNTEAFF TGTGCCAGCATCTTGAACACTGAAGCTTTCTTT
TRBJ1-1 NA NA TRBV27 CASSLYRNTEAFF TGTGCCAGCAGTTTGTACAGGAACACTGAAGCTTTCTTT
TRBJ1-2 NA few TRBV6-5 CASSLGGYGYTF TGTGCCAGCAGTCTTGGGGGCTATGGCTACACCTTC
TRBJ1-1 NA NA TRBV9 CASSASGRAEAFF TGTGCCAGCAGCGCTAGCGGGAGGGCTGAAGCTTTCTTT
TRBJ2-3 TRBD2 NA TRBV7-9 CASSPGGTDTQYF TGTGCCAGCAGCCCGGGGGGGACAGATACGCAGTATTTT
TRBJ1-1 NA NA TRBV3-1/TRBV3-2 CASSQIGGTEAFF TGTGCCAGCAGCCAAATAGGCGGCACTGAAGCTTTCTTT
TRBJ1-1 NA NA TRBV6-5 CASSPGFLATEAFF TGTGCCAGCAGTCCGGGGTTTCTGGCCACTGAAGCTTTCTTT
TRBJ2-7 NA NA TRBV4-3 CASSQDRRQGTYEQYF TGCGCCAGCAGCCAAGATCGTCGGCAGGGGACCTACGAGCAGTACTTC
TRBJ1-1 NA few TRBV10-2 CASSESRTTAFF TGCGCCAGCAGTGAGTCCCGGACAACAGCTTTCTTT
TRBJ2-1 TRBD2 NA TRBV9 CASSLTGGPTNEQFF TGTGCCAGCAGCCTGACGGGGGGGCCCACCAATGAGCAGTTCTTC
TRBJ1-2 NA NA TRBV20-1 CSAPEVGYTF TGCAGTGCTCCTGAGGTTGGCTACACCTTC
TRBJ2-2 NA NA TRBV6-2/TRBV6-3 CASSQRVSGELFF TGTGCCAGCAGCCAAAGGGTGTCCGGGGAGCTGTTTTTT
TRBJ2-1 NA NA TRBV7-2 CASSPTAESYRSYNEQFF TGTGCCAGCAGCCCGACAGCGGAAAGCTATCGGTCCTACAATGAGCAGTTCTTC
TRBJ2-1 TRBD2 NA TRBV12-5 CASGPGSGGAWNEQFF TGTGCTAGTGGTCCTGGCAGCGGGGGGGCCTGGAATGAGCAGTTCTTC
TRBJ1-5 NA NA TRBV10-3 CAISESTVGQPQHF TGTGCCATCAGTGAGTCGACAGTGGGTCAGCCCCAGCATTTT
TRBJ2-2 NA NA TRBV3-1/TRBV3-2 CASSQTTGELFF TGTGCCAGCAGCCAGACCACCGGGGAGCTGTTTTTT
TRBJ2-1 NA NA TRBV2 CASRTGTPRSLNEQFF TGTGCCAGCAGAACGGGGACCCCACGGAGCTTGAATGAGCAGTTCTTC
TRBJ1-1 NA NA TRBV7-9 CASREAGRPEAFF TGTGCCAGCAGGGAAGCGGGACGGCCTGAAGCTTTCTTT
TRBJ1-1 TRBD1 NA TRBV18 CASSKAGQGASTEAFF TGTGCCAGCTCAAAGGCTGGACAGGGGGCGAGCACTGAAGCTTTCTTT
TRBJ2-5 NA once TRBV18 CASSLGHNQETQYF TGTGCCAGCTCACTAGGACACAACCAAGAGACCCAGTACTTC
TRBJ1-3 NA NA TRBV19 CASSTGRVSPGNTIYF TGTGCCAGTTCGACCGGCAGGGTATCACCTGGAAACACCATATATTTT
TRBJ2-3 NA NA TRBV5-1 CASSLGQSTDTQYF TGCGCCAGCAGCTTAGGACAGAGCACAGATACGCAGTATTTT